The text below deals with one T cell receptor (beta chain). Its antigen is not known. Possible read error: a much larger clone is one base away. Three rounds of nested PCR, following a modified ARM-PCR protocol, produced the TCRbeta library. TCRdb re-called the multiplex PCR reads through MiXCR, storing one row per CDR3 protein. The profile shows 90,000 to 100,000 distinct CDR3 sequences, roughly 78% of them singletons. This entry is derived from a study of tumor and adjacent non-tumor tissue in lung cancer. Background on the study: Patients comprised over 9 adenocarcinoma, a couple of squamous cell carcinoma and 1 small cell lung cancer. Stage I to III disease affected ten to eleven men and 5 women aged about 31 to 80.

No cell sorting was done before RNA was extracted from the tissue. This non-tumor lung sample came from over 3 cm beyond the tumor edge. General study results and limits: Significantly higher TCR diversity was found in tumor than normal lung. Top 100 clones took a larger repertoire share in normal lung.

The CDR3 extends over 15 amino acids. Germline V CDR1 and CDR2: MDHEN, SYDVKM. V was clipped by 2 bases and J by 1 base, with 8 bases between them. The rearrangement links TRBV28 to TRBJ2-2; D call uncertain. The clonotype was recovered from a man aged 60-69 years with small cell lung cancer. Material for sequencing was distant non-tumor lung tissue. CDR3 in DNA: TGTGCCAGCAGTTTAGTAGTGGGGAACACCGGGGAGCTGTTTTTT. Translated, it gives CASSLVVGNTGELFF.